This is a list of T cell receptor beta chains from one sample in a study of beta chain features in type 1 diabetes. The repertoire was sequenced with immunoSEQ multiplex PCR; TCRdb's copy has only in-frame clones and lacks some. The table lists hundreds of thousands of clones, under 15% of them singletons, with 0.022% in the top ten. What was sequenced was naive CD4+ T cells from blood. These receptors were taken from a man between 18 and 35 years old with type 1 diabetes. Both conserved end residues are trimmed from each CDR3. Each record gives: J gene, V gene, CDR3 protein.

TRBJ1-5 TRBV18 ASSPGQGAIDSNQPQH
TRBJ1-5 TRBV19 ASEPGQGIQPQH
TRBJ2-5 TRBV5-8 ASSQGQGGETQY
TRBJ1-2 TRBV9 ASSVVGGGGGYT
TRBJ2-2 TRBV5-6 ASSWRYGELF
TRBJ1-2 TRBV10-3 AISEQGNGYT
TRBJ1-2 TRBV18 ASSPTGTEINYGYT
TRBJ2-7 TRBV19 ASSRTSGGVYEQY
TRBJ2-7 TRBV1 TSSPTQPYEQY
TRBJ2-7 TRBV2 ASSDSWGAMEY
TRBJ2-1 TRBV11-1 ASSLGQPYNEQF
TRBJ2-1 TRBV5-1 ASSLVGREGNEQF
TRBJ1-1 TRBV30 AWSNTGNTEAF
TRBJ2-1 TRBV7-9 ASSLAVGKGSQF
TRBJ1-1 TRBV5-1 ASSLEQANTEAF
TRBJ2-5 TRBV7-9 ASSSGGARPQETQY
TRBJ2-7 TRBV29-1 SVLRDRGPTYEQY
TRBJ2-2 TRBV6-1 ASSFTAGGELF
TRBJ2-7 TRBV7-2 ASSFGTGSYEQY
TRBJ1-6 TRBV6-1 ASSEMGQGSSPLH
TRBJ1-1 TRBV5-1 ASSATGGETAF
TRBJ2-5 TRBV20-1 SARVAETQY
TRBJ2-3 TRBV6-5 ASSSGGDTQY
TRBJ1-1 TRBV6-6 ASSSPQGGAF
TRBJ1-1 TRBV5-4 ASSVPGQTLNTEAF
TRBJ2-5 TRBV5-1 ASSPSGQQETQY
TRBJ2-3 TRBV7-3 ASSKDFTDTQY
TRBJ2-1 TRBV6-1 ASSRQDSYNEQF
TRBJ2-3 TRBV10-3 AISEGTDTQY
TRBJ1-2 TRBV29-1 SVWVREADGYT
TRBJ2-5 TRBV9 ASSVDLGVLSETQY
TRBJ1-4 TRBV4-1 ASSQPIRGGTNEKLF
TRBJ2-7 TRBV9 ASSVATGGPYEQY
TRBJ2-5 TRBV30 AWSGGDEETQY
TRBJ1-4 TRBV6-5 ASSSRRLDEKLF
TRBJ2-5 TRBV9 ASSVTGTAQETQY
TRBJ2-7 TRBV15 ATSRRTFHEQY
TRBJ1-1 TRBV7-9 ASSLGQGFMNTEAF
TRBJ1-1 TRBV5-1 ASSPSGTENTEAF
TRBJ2-7 TRBV5-6 ASSPGSYEQY
TRBJ2-1 TRBV6-5 ASSYVSGGWNEQF
TRBJ1-1 TRBV29-1 SVEVEAGGTEAF